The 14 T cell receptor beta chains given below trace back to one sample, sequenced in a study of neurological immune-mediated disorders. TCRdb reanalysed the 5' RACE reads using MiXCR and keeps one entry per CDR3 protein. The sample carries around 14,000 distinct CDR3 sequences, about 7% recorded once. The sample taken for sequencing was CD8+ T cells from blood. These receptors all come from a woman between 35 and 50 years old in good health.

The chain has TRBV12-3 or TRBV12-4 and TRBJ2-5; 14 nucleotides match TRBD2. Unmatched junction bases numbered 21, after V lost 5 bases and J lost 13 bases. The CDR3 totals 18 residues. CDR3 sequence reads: CASSPGLAGAVSEENRYF. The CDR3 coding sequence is TGTGCCAGCAGTCCGGGACTAGCGGGAGCCGTTTCCGAAGAGAACCGGTACTTC.

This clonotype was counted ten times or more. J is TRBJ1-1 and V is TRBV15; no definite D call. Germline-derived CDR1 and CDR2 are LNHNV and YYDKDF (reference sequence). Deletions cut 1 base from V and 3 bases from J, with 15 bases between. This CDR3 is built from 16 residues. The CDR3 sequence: CATSRAKEIRDTEAFF. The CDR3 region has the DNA TGTGCCACCAGCAGAGCAAAGGAGATACGGGACACTGAAGCTTTCTTT.

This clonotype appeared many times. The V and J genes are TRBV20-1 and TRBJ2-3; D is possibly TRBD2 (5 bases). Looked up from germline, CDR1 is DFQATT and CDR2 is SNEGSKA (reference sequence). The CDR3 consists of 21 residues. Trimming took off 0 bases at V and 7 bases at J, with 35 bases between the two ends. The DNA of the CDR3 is TGCAGTGCTAGAGACCCCACGGGCGGGCACACCCCAAAAGATACCGTCCATACGCAGTATTTT. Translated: CSARDPTGGHTPKDTVHTQYF.

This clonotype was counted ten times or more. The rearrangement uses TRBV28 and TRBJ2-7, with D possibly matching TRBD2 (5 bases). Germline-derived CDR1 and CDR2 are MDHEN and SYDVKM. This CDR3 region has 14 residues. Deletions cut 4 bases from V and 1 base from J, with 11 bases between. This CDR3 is CASSSLDWSYEQYF. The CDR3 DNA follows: TGTGCCAGCAGTTCCTTGGACTGGTCCTACGAGCAGTACTTC.

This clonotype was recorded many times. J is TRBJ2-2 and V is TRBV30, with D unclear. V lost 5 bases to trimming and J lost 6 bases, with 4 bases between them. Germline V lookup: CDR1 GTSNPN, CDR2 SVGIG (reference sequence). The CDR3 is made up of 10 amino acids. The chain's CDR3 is CAWGPGELFF. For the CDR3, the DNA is TGTGCCTGGGGGCCCGGGGAGCTGTTTTTT.

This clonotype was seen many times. CDR3 sequence (DNA): TGTGCCAGCAGCTTAGTAGTTGGTGAGCAGTACTTC. Translation: CASSLVVGEQYF. This chain joins TRBV7-2 and TRBJ2-7; D not certain. V gave up 1 base and J gave up 7 bases, with 8 bases separating them. CDR3 length: 12 residues. Per the germline V gene, CDR1 is SGHTA and CDR2 is FQGNSA.

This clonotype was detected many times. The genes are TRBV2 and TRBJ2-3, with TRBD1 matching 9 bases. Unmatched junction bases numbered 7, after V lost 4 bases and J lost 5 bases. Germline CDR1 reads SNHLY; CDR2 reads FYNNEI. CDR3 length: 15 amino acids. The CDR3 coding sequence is TGTGCCAGCAGTGTTCCGGGACAGGGTCAAGATACGCAGTATTTT. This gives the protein CASSVPGQGQDTQYF.

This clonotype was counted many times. The CDR3 reads CASKLAGAYNEQFF. CDR3 sequence (DNA): TGTGCCAGCAAGCTGGCGGGGGCCTACAATGAGCAGTTCTTC. J is TRBJ2-1 and V is TRBV6-1; 7 positions agree with TRBD2. The CDR3 length is 14 residues. Trimming cost V 7 bases and J 2 bases; bases outside gene matches: 5. CDR1 is MNHNS and CDR2 is SASEGT in the germline V gene.

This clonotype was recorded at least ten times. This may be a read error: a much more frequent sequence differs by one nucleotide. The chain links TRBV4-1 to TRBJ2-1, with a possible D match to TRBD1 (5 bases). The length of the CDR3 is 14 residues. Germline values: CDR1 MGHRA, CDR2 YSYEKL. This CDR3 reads CVSSRTSSYNEQFF. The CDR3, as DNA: TGCGTCAGCAGCCGGACAAGCTCCTACAATGAGCAGTTCTTC.

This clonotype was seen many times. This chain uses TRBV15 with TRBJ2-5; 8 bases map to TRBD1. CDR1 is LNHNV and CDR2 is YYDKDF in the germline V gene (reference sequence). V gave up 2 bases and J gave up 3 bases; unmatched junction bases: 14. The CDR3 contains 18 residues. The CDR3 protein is CATSRSSRPEQGEETQYF. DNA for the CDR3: TGTGCCACCAGCAGATCTTCCCGGCCCGAACAGGGGGAAGAGACCCAGTACTTC.

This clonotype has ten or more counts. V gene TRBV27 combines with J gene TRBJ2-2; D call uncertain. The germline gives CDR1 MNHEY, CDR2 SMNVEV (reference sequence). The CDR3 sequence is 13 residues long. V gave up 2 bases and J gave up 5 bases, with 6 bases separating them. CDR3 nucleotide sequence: TGTGCCAGCAGTTTAAAGAGTACCGGGGAGCTGTTTTTT. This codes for CASSLKSTGELFF.

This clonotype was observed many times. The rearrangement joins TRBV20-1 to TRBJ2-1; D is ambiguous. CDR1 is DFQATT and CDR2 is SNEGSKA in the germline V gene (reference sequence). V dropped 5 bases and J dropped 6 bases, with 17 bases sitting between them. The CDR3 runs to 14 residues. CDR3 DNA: TGCAGTGCTGGCCGGGTACCAACCCCCAATGAGCAGTTCTTC. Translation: CSAGRVPTPNEQFF.

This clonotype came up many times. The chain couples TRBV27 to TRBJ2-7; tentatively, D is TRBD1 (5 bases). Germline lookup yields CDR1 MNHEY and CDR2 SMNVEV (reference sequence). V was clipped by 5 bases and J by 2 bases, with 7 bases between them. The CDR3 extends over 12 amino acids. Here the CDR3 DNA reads TGTGCCAGCAGTAAGGGGACCTACGAGCAGTACTTC. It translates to CASSKGTYEQYF.

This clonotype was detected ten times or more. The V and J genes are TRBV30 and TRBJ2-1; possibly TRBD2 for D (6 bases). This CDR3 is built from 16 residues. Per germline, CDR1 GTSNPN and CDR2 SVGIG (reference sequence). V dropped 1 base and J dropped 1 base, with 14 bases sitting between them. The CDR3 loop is CAWSDLHGLSYNEQFF. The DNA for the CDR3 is TGTGCCTGGAGTGACCTACACGGACTATCCTACAATGAGCAGTTCTTC.